The 9 T cell receptor beta chains given below trace back to one sample, sequenced in a study of identical twins (dated by TCRdb to about 2016). Libraries were constructed by 5' RACE. Instrument on record: Illumina HiSeq 2000. TCRdb took the public reads, trimmed them with fastp at Q25, ran MiXCR for clone calling and kept in-frame beta chains. Every entry covers one CDR3 protein and lists the most common genes and DNA from its rows. The sample records 200,000 to 250,000 distinct CDR3 sequences, over 9.5% of which are singletons. About a tenth of the sample comes from the top ten. Input material: memory T cells sorted from blood. Per the publication, the cell subset or site label means: CD45RO+ enriched T cells. The receptors stem from a man aged 50 to 60 in good health.

This chain connects TRBV28 to TRBJ2-3; tentative D call: TRBD2 (5 bases). There are 15 residues in the CDR3. V lost 8 bases and J lost 0, with 15 bases in between. Per germline, CDR1 MDHEN and CDR2 SYDVKM. This CDR3 is CASEGHALSTDTQYF. Written as DNA, the CDR3 is TGTGCCAGCGAGGGCCACGCCCTTAGCACAGATACGCAGTATTTT.

The chain has TRBV7-8 and TRBJ2-7; D may be TRBD1 (5 bases). The germline V and J ends were trimmed by 2 bases and 7 bases, with 21 bases remaining between them. CDR1 is SGHVS and CDR2 is FQNEAQ in the germline V gene. The CDR3 has 16 residues. CDR3 coding DNA: TGTGCCAGCAGCTTAATTGGCCGCACAGGTTTGTTTGAGCAGTACTTC. Translation: CASSLIGRTGLFEQYF.

CDR3 DNA: TGTGCCAGCAGCCCCTCCCGGAACACCGGGGAGCTGTTTTTT. Translated, it gives CASSPSRNTGELFF. The chain uses TRBV6-1 and TRBJ2-2; D gene uncertain. Deletions cut 6 bases from V and 1 base from J, with 9 bases between. Germline V lookup: CDR1 MNHNS, CDR2 SASEGT. CDR3 size: 14 residues.

This clonotype appeared a few times. The chain joins TRBV2 to TRBJ2-3; D not resolved. Germline values: CDR1 SNHLY, CDR2 FYNNEI. The CDR3 is 12 amino acids. Deletions cut 3 bases from V and 2 bases from J, with 3 bases between. CDR3 bases: TGTGCCAGCAGTGATAACACAGATACGCAGTATTTT. Protein product: CASSDNTDTQYF.

The sample holds many counts of this clonotype. CDR3 coding DNA: TGTGCCAGTAGTCCTAGCGGGAGATCCTACAATGAGCAGTTCTTC. Amino acids: CASSPSGRSYNEQFF. The rearrangement links TRBV19 to TRBJ2-1; 10 nucleotides match TRBD2. V was pared by 5 bases and J by 1 base, with 2 bases of the junction left unmatched. Germline lookup yields CDR1 LNHDA and CDR2 SQIVND (reference sequence). CDR3 size: 15 residues.

V usage is TRBV27 and J usage is TRBJ1-1; TRBD1 is a possible D gene (5 bases). Trimming left V 6 bases short and J 5 bases short, with 22 bases between. Germline CDR1 is MNHEY and CDR2 is SMNVEV (reference sequence). The CDR3 runs 16 residues. The CDR3 is CASSSIAGAGATEAFF. The DNA for the CDR3 is TGTGCCAGCAGCTCGATCGCTGGGGCTGGAGCGACTGAAGCTTTCTTT.

As regards this clonotype: At one end, the junction sequence differs from germline, possibly due to a read error. This chain joins TRBV7-8 and TRBJ2-6; D unclear. Germline V CDR1 and CDR2: SGHVS, FQNEAQ. The CDR3 runs to 15 residues. The CDR3 DNA follows: TGTGCCAGCACCTTATCCGTTTCTGGGGCCAACGTCCTGACTTTC. It encodes CASTLSVSGANVLTF.

This clonotype came up many times. This chain connects TRBV7-8 to TRBJ2-7; D perhaps matches TRBD1 (6 bases). The length of the CDR3 is 13 residues. The germline V and J ends were trimmed by 5 bases and 4 bases, with 12 bases remaining between them. CDR1 is SGHVS and CDR2 is FQNEAQ in the germline V gene. The CDR3 coding sequence is TGTGCCAGCAGCGCAGGGGTCAAATACGAGCAGTACTTC. Its translation is CASSAGVKYEQYF.

This clonotype was found many times. This sequence joins TRBV9 and TRBJ2-3; either TRBD1 or TRBD2 may fit D (5 bases each). The germline V gene has CDR1 SGDLS and CDR2 YYNGEE. Trimming removed 2 bases from V and 8 bases from J, with 15 bases in between. This CDR3 is 14 amino acids long. DNA of the CDR3: TGTGCCAGCAGCGTCCAAGTGGGGGAAGGTACGCAGTATTTT. Translated, it gives CASSVQVGEGTQYF.